The next 2 T cell receptor beta chains were all read from a single sample in a study of blood T cell repertoires in COVID-19. The data were produced by immunoSEQ multiplex PCR, yet TCRdb's version contains in-frame clones alone and is incomplete. Of approximately 260,000 clones detected, over 75% appear once; the ten largest clones hold 2.1%. The specimen was peripheral blood. The receptors were gathered from a woman in her thirties or forties who had recovered from COVID-19.

The chain couples TRBV4-2 to TRBJ1-6; 8 positions match TRBD1. This CDR3 has 14 residues. Trimming cost V 2 bases and J 8 bases; bases outside gene matches: 2. The germline CDR1 and CDR2 sequences are LGHNA and YNFKEQ. The CDR3 spells CASSQQTGDSPLHF. As DNA, the CDR3 is TGTGCCAGCAGCCAACAGACAGGGGATTCACCCCTCCACTTT.

V gene TRBV6-6 combines with J gene TRBJ1-6; D is undetermined. The germline V and J ends were trimmed by 0 bases and 5 bases, with 8 bases remaining between them. This CDR3 comprises 15 residues. The germline V gene encodes CDR1 MNHNY and CDR2 SVGAGI (reference sequence). As DNA, the CDR3 is TGTGCCAGCAGTTACTCGCGCCAAAATAATTCACCCCTCCACTTT. Protein product: CASSYSRQNNSPLHF.